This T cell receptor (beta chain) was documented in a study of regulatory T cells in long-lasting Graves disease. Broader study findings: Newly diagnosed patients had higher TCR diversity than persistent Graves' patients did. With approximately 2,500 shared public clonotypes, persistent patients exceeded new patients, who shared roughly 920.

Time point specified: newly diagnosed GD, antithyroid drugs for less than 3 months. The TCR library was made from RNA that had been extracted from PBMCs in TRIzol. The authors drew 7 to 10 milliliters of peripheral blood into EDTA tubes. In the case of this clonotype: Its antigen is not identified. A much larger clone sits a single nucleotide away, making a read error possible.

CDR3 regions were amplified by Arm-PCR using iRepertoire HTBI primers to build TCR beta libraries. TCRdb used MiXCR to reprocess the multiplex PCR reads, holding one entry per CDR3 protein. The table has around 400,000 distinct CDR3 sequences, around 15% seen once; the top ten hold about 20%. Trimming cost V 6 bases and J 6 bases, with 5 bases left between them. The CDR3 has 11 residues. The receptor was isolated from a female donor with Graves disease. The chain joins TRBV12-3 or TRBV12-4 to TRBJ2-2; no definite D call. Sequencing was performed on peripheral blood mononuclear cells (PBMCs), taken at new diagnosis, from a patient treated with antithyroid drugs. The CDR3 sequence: CASRFSGELFF. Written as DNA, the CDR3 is TGTGCCAGCAGGTTTTCCGGGGAGCTGTTTTTT.